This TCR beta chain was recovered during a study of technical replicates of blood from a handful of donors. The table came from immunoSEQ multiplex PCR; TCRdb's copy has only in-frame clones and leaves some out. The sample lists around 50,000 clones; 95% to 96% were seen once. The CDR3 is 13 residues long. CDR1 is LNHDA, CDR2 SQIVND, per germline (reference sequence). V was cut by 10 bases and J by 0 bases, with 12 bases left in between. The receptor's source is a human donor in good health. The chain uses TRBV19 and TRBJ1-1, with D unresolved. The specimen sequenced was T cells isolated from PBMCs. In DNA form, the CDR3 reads TGTGCCACGTCGAAGAGGATGAACACTGAAGCTTTCTTT. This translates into CATSKRMNTEAFF.